This TCR beta chain comes out of a study of early T cells in non-severe SARS-CoV-2 infection. CDR1 and CDR2 from the germline V gene are MNHNS and SASEGT. The CDR3 runs 14 residues. V shed 8 bases and J 0 bases; nucleotides not matched to a gene: 2. TCRdb analysed the 5' RACE reads with MiXCR anew, one entry per CDR3 protein. The table includes about 33,000 distinct CDR3 sequences, around 5% detected once. The table lists this clonotype with a few counts. This chain connects TRBV6-1 to TRBJ1-3; 9 bases map to TRBD1. The sequencing sample was made of whole blood. The sequence was obtained from an adult who was a healthcare worker with PCR-confirmed SARS-CoV-2 infection or an uninfected control (not recorded which). CDR3 in amino acids: CASWDRASGNTIYF. The CDR3 DNA follows: TGTGCCAGCTGGGACAGGGCCTCTGGAAACACCATATATTTT.